The rows below give T cell receptor beta chains drawn from one sample of a study of cytomegalovirus exposure and HLA in healthy donors. The assay was immunoSEQ multiplex PCR, and TCRdb's table has in-frame clones only and misses some. The repertoire consists of roughly 220,000 clones, with about 89% occurring once and the leading ten covering about 1%. The specimen was PBMCs. All receptors come from a woman aged 18 to 35 in good health and CMV-seronegative. Both conserved end residues are trimmed from each CDR3.

TRBJ1-2,TRBV25-1,ASSESKGYT
TRBJ2-1,TRBV10-1,ASGTPTSGRHEQF
TRBJ1-1,TRBV19,ASSRGGEAF
TRBJ1-3,TRBV9,ASSQGGLQDRGNSGNTIY
TRBJ2-5,TRBV6-5,ASSYSLQGGETQY
TRBJ2-2,TRBV29-1,SVSAMNTGELF
TRBJ1-1,TRBV10-3,AISEWGTGGMNTEAF
TRBJ2-1,TRBV5-1,ASSTGSGTSGTNEQF
TRBJ1-1,TRBV5-1,ASSYNGGSPGAF
TRBJ2-3,TRBV29-1,SVRAGGNTDTQY
TRBJ2-2,TRBV29-1,SVAWATNTGELF